This T cell receptor (beta chain) was recorded in a study of CD8 T cells in Susac syndrome. RNA was extracted with the RNeasy kit, and a quantity of 0.5 to 1 ug was reverse transcribed using random hexamers. Amplification of TCR beta CDR3 used immunoSEQ multiplex PCR across 54 Vbeta and 13 Jbeta. One entry per CDR3 protein, called by TCRdb with MiXCR from the immunoSEQ multiplex PCR reads. The sample consists of around 200,000 distinct CDR3 sequences, approximately 96% of them appearing once. V was pared by 5 bases and J by 4 bases, with 5 bases of the junction left unmatched. Germline V gene lookup returns CDR1 SGHTA and CDR2 FQGNSA. The CDR3 extends over 14 amino acids. Negative isolation yielded CD8+ and CD4+ T cells; FACS enriched TEMRA cells.

This receptor was identified in a human donor with multiple sclerosis. The sample consisted of CD4+ T cells from PBMCs. V and J are TRBV7-2 and TRBJ1-2; TRBD1 matches at 9 bases. CDR3 in amino acids: CASSPDRGFYGYTF. CDR3 nucleotide sequence: TGTGCCAGCAGCCCCGACAGGGGGTTCTATGGCTACACCTTC.